This note documents a single T cell receptor (beta chain) sequence. The source of the sample is a study of blood T cell repertoires in COVID-19. Background on the study: Acute-phase and convalescent COVID-19 samples originated in the United States, Italy and Spain. Sources were T cells, B-cell-depleted T cells, or PBMCs; the material itself was cDNA or gDNA.

While infection was still active, Seattle patients were enrolled and then followed longitudinally. The CDR3 extends over 16 amino acids. Germline CDR1 and CDR2: MNHEY and SVGAGI. The trim removed 2 bases at V and 9 bases at J, leaving 10 bases unmatched. In the authors' workflow: Reference gene primer amplification yielded estimated nucleated cell counts. The repertoire was sequenced with immunoSEQ multiplex PCR; TCRdb's copy has only in-frame clones and lacks some. V and J calls and clone size follow that table, whereas D and trimming were derived from the DNA. The table includes under 80,000 clones, approximately 73% detected once.

The sample consisted of peripheral blood. The rearrangement joins TRBV6-5 to TRBJ1-6, with 7 nucleotides matching TRBD1. The TCR was taken from a man in his fifties or sixties with COVID-19, enrolled during active disease. CDR3 in amino acids: CASSYTGVPSGSPLHF. Written as DNA, the CDR3 is TGTGCCAGCAGTTACACAGGGGTCCCCTCGGGTTCACCCCTCCACTTT.